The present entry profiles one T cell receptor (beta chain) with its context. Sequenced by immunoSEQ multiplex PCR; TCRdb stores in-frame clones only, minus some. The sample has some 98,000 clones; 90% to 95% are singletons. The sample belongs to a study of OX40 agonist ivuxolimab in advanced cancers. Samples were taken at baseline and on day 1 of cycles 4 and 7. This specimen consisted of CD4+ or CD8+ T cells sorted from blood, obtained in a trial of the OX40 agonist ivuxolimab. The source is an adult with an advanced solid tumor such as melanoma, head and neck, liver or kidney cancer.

As DNA, the CDR3 is TGTGCCAGCAGTCTAGACTCTCCTGAGACCCAGTACTTC. Translating it yields CASSLDSPETQYF. The V gene is TRBV28, the J gene TRBJ2-5; D is ambiguous. CDR1 is MDHEN, CDR2 SYDVKM, per germline. Trimming pared 5 bases from V and 5 bases from J, leaving 12 bases between. This CDR3 is 13 amino acids long.